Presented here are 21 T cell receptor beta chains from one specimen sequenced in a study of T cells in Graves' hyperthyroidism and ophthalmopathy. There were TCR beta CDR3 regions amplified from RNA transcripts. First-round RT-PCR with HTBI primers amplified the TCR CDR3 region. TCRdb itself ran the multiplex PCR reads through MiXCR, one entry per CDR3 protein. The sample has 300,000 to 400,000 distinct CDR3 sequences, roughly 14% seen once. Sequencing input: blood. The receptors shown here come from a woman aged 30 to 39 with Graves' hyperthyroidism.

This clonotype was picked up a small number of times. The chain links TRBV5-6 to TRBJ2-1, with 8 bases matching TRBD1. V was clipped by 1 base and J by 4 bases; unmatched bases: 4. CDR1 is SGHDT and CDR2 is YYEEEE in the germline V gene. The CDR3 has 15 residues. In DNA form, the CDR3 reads TGTGCCAGCAGCTTGATGGACAGGGATTACAATGAGCAGTTCTTC. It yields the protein CASSLMDRDYNEQFF.

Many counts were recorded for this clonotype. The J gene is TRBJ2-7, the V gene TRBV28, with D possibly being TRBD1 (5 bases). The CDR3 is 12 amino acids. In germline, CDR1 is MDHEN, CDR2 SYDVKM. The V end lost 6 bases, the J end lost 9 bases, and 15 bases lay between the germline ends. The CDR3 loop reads CASRGVDTVQYF. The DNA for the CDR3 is TGTGCCAGCAGAGGGGTCGATACGGTGCAGTACTTC.

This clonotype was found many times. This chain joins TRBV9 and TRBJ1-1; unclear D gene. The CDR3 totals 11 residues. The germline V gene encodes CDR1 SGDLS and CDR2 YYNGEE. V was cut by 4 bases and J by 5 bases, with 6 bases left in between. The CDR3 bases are TGTGCCAGCAGCCCCTTGACTGAAGCTTTCTTT. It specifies CASSPLTEAFF.

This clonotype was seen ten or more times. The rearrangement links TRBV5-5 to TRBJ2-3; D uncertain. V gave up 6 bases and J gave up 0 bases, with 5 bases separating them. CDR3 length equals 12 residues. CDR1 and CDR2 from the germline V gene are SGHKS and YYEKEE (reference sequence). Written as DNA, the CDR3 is TGTGCCAGCAAGTCCAGCACAGATACGCAGTATTTT. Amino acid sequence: CASKSSTDTQYF.

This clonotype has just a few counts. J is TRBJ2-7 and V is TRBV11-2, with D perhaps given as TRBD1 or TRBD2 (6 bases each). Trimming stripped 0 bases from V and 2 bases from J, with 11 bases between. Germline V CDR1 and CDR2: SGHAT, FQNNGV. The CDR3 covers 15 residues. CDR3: CASSLDYGGPYEQYF. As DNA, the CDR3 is TGTGCCAGCAGCTTAGATTACGGGGGCCCCTACGAGCAGTACTTC.

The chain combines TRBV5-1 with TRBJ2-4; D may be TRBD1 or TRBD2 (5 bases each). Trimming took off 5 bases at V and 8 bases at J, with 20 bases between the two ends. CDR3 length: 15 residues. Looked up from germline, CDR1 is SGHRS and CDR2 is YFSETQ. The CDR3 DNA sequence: TGCGCCAGCAGTTTGACCGGGACCCCCGAAGACATTCAGTACTTC. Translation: CASSLTGTPEDIQYF.

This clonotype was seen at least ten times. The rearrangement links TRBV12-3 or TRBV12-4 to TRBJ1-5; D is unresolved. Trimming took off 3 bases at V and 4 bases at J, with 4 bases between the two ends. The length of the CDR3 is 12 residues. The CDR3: CASSLINQPQHF. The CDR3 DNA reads TGTGCCAGCAGTTTGATTAATCAGCCCCAGCATTTT.

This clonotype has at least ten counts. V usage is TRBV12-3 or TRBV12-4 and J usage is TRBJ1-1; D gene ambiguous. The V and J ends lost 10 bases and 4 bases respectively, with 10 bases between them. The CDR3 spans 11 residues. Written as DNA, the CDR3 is TGTGCCACGAGAATCCGCACTGAAGCTTTCTTT. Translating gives CATRIRTEAFF.

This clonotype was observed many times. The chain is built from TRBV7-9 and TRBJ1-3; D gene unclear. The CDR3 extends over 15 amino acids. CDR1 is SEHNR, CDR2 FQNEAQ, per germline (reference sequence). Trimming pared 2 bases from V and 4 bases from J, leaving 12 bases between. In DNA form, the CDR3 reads TGTGCCAGCAGCTTAAGGTCTTCGTTGGGAAACACCATATATTTT. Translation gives CASSLRSSLGNTIYF.

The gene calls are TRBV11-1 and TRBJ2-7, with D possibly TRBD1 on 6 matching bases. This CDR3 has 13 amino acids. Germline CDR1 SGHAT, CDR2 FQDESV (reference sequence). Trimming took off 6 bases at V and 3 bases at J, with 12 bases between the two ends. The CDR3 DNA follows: TGTGCCAGCAGGCCCGGGACACACTACGAGCAGTACTTC. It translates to CASRPGTHYEQYF.

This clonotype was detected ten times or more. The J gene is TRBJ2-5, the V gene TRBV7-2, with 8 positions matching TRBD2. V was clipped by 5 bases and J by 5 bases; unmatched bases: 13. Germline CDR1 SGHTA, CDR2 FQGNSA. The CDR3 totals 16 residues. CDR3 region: CASSQRSSGITETQYF. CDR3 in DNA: TGTGCCAGCAGCCAACGCAGTAGCGGGATTACCGAGACCCAGTACTTC.

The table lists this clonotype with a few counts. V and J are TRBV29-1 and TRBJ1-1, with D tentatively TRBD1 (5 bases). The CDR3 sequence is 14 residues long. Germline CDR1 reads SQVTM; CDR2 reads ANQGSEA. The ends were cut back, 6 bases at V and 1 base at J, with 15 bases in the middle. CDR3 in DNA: TGCAGCGTCTTGGGGGGGGGAGGGAACACTGAAGCTTTCTTT. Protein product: CSVLGGGGNTEAFF.

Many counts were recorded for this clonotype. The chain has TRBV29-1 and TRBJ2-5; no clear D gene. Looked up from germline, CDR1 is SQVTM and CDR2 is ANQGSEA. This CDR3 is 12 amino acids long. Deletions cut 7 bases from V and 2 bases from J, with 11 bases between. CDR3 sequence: CSGYRSQETQYF. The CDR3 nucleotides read TGCAGCGGCTATCGGTCGCAAGAGACCCAGTACTTC. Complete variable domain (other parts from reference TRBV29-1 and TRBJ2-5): SAVISQKPSRDICQRGTSLTIQCQVDSQVTMMFWYRQQPGQSLTLIATANQGSEATYESGFVIDKFPISRPNLTFSTLTVSNMSPEDSSIYLCSGYRSQETQYFGPGTRLLVL.

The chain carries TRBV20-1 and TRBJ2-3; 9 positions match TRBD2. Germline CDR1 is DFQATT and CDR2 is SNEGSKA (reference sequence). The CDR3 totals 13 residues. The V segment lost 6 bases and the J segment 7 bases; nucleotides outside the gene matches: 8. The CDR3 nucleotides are TGCAGTGCCGATCGGCGGGAGGGTTATACGCAGTATTTT. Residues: CSADRREGYTQYF.

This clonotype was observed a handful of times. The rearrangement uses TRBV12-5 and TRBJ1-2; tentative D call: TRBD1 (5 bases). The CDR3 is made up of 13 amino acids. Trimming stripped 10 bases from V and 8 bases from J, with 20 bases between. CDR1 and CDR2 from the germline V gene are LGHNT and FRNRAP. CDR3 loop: CATTTDLEGGYTF. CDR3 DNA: TGTGCTACCACGACAGACTTAGAGGGAGGCTACACCTTC.

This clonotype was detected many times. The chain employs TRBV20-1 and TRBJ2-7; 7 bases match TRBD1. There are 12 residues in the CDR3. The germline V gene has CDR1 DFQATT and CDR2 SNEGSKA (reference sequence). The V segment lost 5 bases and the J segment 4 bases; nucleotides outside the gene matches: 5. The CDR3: CSAVGQQYEQYF. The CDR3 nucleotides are TGCAGTGCTGTGGGACAGCAGTACGAGCAGTACTTC.

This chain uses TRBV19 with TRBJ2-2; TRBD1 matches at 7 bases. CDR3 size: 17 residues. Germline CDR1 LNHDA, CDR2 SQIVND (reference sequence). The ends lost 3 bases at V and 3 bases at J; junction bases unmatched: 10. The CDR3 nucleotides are TGTGCCAGTAGTATTATACAGGGGACGGCCCACACCGGGGAGCTGTTTTTT. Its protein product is CASSIIQGTAHTGELFF.

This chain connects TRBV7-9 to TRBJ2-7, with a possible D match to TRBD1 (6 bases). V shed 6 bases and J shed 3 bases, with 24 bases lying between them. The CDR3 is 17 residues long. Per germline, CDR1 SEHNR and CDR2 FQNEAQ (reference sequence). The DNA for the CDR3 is TGTGCCAGCAGACCCACTACCGTGGGGCAGGGACACTACGAGCAGTACTTC. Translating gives CASRPTTVGQGHYEQYF.

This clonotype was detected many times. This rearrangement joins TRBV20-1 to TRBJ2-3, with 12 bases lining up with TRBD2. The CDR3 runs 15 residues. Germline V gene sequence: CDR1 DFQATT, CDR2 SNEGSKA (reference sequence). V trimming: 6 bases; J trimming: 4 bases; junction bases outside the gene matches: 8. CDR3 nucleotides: TGCAGTGCCCGTAGGACTAGCGGGACTCCAGATACGCAGTATTTT. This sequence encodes CSARRTSGTPDTQYF.

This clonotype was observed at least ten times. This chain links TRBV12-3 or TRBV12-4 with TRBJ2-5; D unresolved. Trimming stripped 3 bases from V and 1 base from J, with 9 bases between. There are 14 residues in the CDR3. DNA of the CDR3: TGTGCCAGCAGTTTTTTAGGGATCCAAGAGACCCAGTACTTC. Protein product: CASSFLGIQETQYF.

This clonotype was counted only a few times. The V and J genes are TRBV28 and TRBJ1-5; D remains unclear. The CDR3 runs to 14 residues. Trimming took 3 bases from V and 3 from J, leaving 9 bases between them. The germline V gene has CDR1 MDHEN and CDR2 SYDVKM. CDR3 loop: CASSLGSPNQPQHF. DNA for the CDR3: TGTGCCAGCAGTTTGGGCAGCCCCAATCAGCCCCAGCATTTT.